The rows below give T cell receptor beta chains drawn from one sample of a study of T cell clones after liver transplantation. Clones were sequenced by immunoSEQ multiplex PCR, and TCRdb holds only the in-frame ones, with some missing. Here the sample spans 40,000 to 65,000 clones, less than 85% being singletons. The starting material was CD4+ T cells from blood, obtained before liver transplant. All receptors come from a human donor who received a liver transplant. Both conserved end residues are part of each CDR3. A D gene is named only where the DNA matches it firmly. Only some rows state a clone size, as once, few, many or a class for expanded clones.

TRBJ1-2 TRBD1 TRBV18 NA TGTGCCAGCTCCTCCCCGGGACAGGAATACTATGGCTACACCTTC CASSSPGQEYYGYTF
TRBJ1-4 NA TRBV18 once TGTGCCAGCTCACCCAGGGAGTTATCGGATGAAAAACTGTTTTTT CASSPRELSDEKLFF
TRBJ2-2 NA TRBV28 NA TGTGCCAGCAAGATCCTCACCGGGGAGCTGTTTTTT CASKILTGELFF
TRBJ1-1 TRBD1 TRBV6-1 NA TGTGCCAGCAGAGAGACAGGGGGCACTGAAGCTTTCTTT CASRETGGTEAFF
TRBJ2-5 NA TRBV7-3 NA TGTGCCAGCAGCTTGAGTAGCTTGGAGACCCAGTACTTC CASSLSSLETQYF
TRBJ2-5 TRBD2 TRBV27 few TGTGCCAGCCGGGCTCCGGCGGGAGGGCCGGAGCGGGAGACCCAGTACTTC CASRAPAGGPERETQYF
TRBJ2-7 NA TRBV12-5 NA TGTGCTAGTGGTGCCGGGGGCGTCAGGGGTTTGGGGGAGCAGTACTTC CASGAGGVRGLGEQYF
TRBJ2-7 NA TRBV30 medium-sized TGTGCCTGGAGTGTACGGCAAGCTATAGGTTACTACGAGCAGTACTTC CAWSVRQAIGYYEQYF
TRBJ2-7 NA TRBV6-1 NA TGTGCCAGCAGTGAAGACAGGGTTGGCGAGCAGTACTTC CASSEDRVGEQYF
TRBJ1-4 NA TRBV7-6 NA TGTGCCAGCAACTTAGCAAGAGAAAAACTGTTTTTT CASNLAREKLFF
TRBJ2-3 NA TRBV4-1 NA TGCGCCAGCAGCCAACCCCCGCGGGGGCCAACAGATACGCAGTATTTT CASSQPPRGPTDTQYF
TRBJ2-1 TRBD2 TRBV2 NA TGTGCCAGCACTGTAGCGGGAGGTTACAATGAGCAGTTCTTC CASTVAGGYNEQFF
TRBJ2-1 TRBD2 TRBV9 NA TGTGCCAGCAGCGCCGGGACTACACTTTACAATGAGCAGTTCTTC CASSAGTTLYNEQFF
TRBJ1-2 NA TRBV4-3 NA TGCGCCAGCAGCCAAGATCGCGGGGGGCGAGGCTATGGCTACACCTTC CASSQDRGGRGYGYTF
TRBJ2-7 NA TRBV6-1 NA TGTGCCAGCAGTGAAGGGCCCCGGGGATTGGTCTACGAGCAGTACTTC CASSEGPRGLVYEQYF
TRBJ2-7 NA TRBV2 NA TGTGCCAGCAGTGGTCACGACTACTACGAGCAGTACTTC CASSGHDYYEQYF
TRBJ2-7 TRBD2 TRBV19 NA TGTGCCAGTAGTCCCCTCCCCGGACTAGCGGGGGGACAGTACTTC CASSPLPGLAGGQYF
TRBJ2-5 NA TRBV7-2 NA TGTGCCAGCAGCTTGGACGTCGGGAGAATAGAGACCCAGTACTTC CASSLDVGRIETQYF
TRBJ2-7 TRBD2 TRBV6-6 NA TGTGCCAGCAGTTTTGGGAGGACTAGCGGGCACGAGCAGTACTTC CASSFGRTSGHEQYF
TRBJ2-2 NA TRBV11-2 once TGTGCCAGCAGCCATAAAGCCGGGGAGCTGTTTTTT CASSHKAGELFF
TRBJ2-7 NA TRBV28 NA TGTGCCAGCAGTTTAGGGCAGGGCCAGGAGTACTTC CASSLGQGQEYF
TRBJ2-3 TRBD2 TRBV28 NA TGTGCCAGCACGGAGGCGGGAGGCGATGATACGCAGTATTTT CASTEAGGDDTQYF
TRBJ2-5 NA TRBV21-1 NA TGTGCCAGCAGGTATCACCGGCTGGGACAGGGACAAGAGACCCAGTACTTC CASRYHRLGQGQETQYF
TRBJ2-3 NA TRBV11-2 NA TGTGCCAGCAGCTTAGGGGGGGGCCCGACCAATACGCAGTATTTT CASSLGGGPTNTQYF
TRBJ2-1 NA TRBV25-1 NA TGTGCCAGCAGCCCCCGCGGGTCCAATGAGCAGTTCTTC CASSPRGSNEQFF
TRBJ1-1 NA TRBV6-1 NA TGTGCCAGCACCATGAGGAACATGAACACTGAAGCTTTCTTT CASTMRNMNTEAFF
TRBJ2-3 TRBD2 TRBV6-4 NA TGTGCCAGCAGTGAACTAGCGGGAGGAGGCACAGATACGCAGTATTTT CASSELAGGGTDTQYF
TRBJ2-5 NA TRBV19 NA TGTGCCAGCCGCCACCGGGAAGAGACCCAGTACTTC CASRHREETQYF
TRBJ1-2 TRBD1 TRBV5-1 few TGCGCCAGCTCTTCAGGGGGCGGGATAGGCTACACCTTC CASSSGGGIGYTF
TRBJ2-5 TRBD1 TRBV7-2 NA TGTGCCAGCAGCTCCAGTAGGACAGGGGCGGAGACCCAGTACTTC CASSSSRTGAETQYF
TRBJ2-5 TRBD2 TRBV9 NA TGTGCCAGCAGCGACAGACTAGCGGGGATCGCTGGGACCCAGTACTTC CASSDRLAGIAGTQYF
TRBJ2-3 NA TRBV18 NA TGTGCCAGCTCACAGGGCACAGATACGCAGTATTTT CASSQGTDTQYF
TRBJ2-1 TRBD2 TRBV9 NA TGTGCCAGCAGCATATATAGCGGGGGGGCGAATGAGCAGTTCTTC CASSIYSGGANEQFF
TRBJ2-1 TRBD2 TRBV10-3 NA TGTGCCATCAGTGAGGGTGCGGGAAGCGGGGGCCCGATCTTC CAISEGAGSGGPIF
TRBJ2-6 NA TRBV2 NA TGTGCCAGCAGCGCTACAACAGGGTTGGGGGCCAACGTCCTGACTTTC CASSATTGLGANVLTF
TRBJ2-1 TRBD1 TRBV11-1 NA TGTGCCAGCAGAGGGACAGGGCAACGGCCTGAGCAGTTCTTC CASRGTGQRPEQFF
TRBJ1-2 TRBD1 TRBV27 NA TGTGCCAGCAGTAGGGGACAGGGAAACTATGGCTACACCTTC CASSRGQGNYGYTF
TRBJ2-5 TRBD2 TRBV5-6 NA TGTGCCAGCAGCTGGGCCCGAGGGAGGGGAGAGACCCAGTACTTC CASSWARGRGETQYF
TRBJ2-1 TRBD2 TRBV2 NA TGTGCCAGCAGTGAAGAGGCTAGCGGGAACAATGAGCAGTTCTTC CASSEEASGNNEQFF
TRBJ2-7 NA TRBV28 NA TGTGCCAGCGAACCGCCCGACGAGCAGTACTTC CASEPPDEQYF
TRBJ2-1 TRBD1 TRBV6-6 NA TGTGCCAGCACGGGACAGGGGGCCGGTGATGAGCAGTTCTTC CASTGQGAGDEQFF
TRBJ1-1 NA TRBV18 NA TGTGCCAGCTCACCTTTAGTGAACACTGAAGCTTTCTTT CASSPLVNTEAFF
TRBJ2-1 NA TRBV7-3 few TGTGCCAGCAGCTCTCGACCGTCCATCCTCAATGAGCAGTTCTTC CASSSRPSILNEQFF
TRBJ1-1 NA TRBV2 few TGTGCCAGCAGTGAAACTATTTTGAGGACTGAAGCTTTCTTT CASSETILRTEAFF
TRBJ2-6 NA TRBV7-3 NA TGTGCCAGCGGAGGGACCGGGGCCAACGTCCTGACTTTC CASGGTGANVLTF
TRBJ2-7 TRBD1 TRBV5-4 NA TGTGCCAGCAGCTCGGGAAGGCAGGGGGCTTTCGAGCAGTACTTC CASSSGRQGAFEQYF
TRBJ1-1 NA TRBV7-9 NA TGTGCCACCGATTTGGGGGGGGCAGGAGGGACTGAAGCTTTCTTT CATDLGGAGGTEAFF
TRBJ2-1 TRBD2 TRBV4-1 once TGCGCCAGCAGCCAAGAAATCGGGACTAGCGGGGGGGCGCGCAATGAGCAGTTCTTC CASSQEIGTSGGARNEQFF
TRBJ2-7 TRBD2 TRBV7-3 once TGTGCCAGCAGCGGACGGAGCGGGGACGAGCAGTACTTC CASSGRSGDEQYF
TRBJ2-3 NA TRBV7-2 NA TGTGCCAGCAGCTTAGACCCCCCCCCAGATACGCAGTATTTT CASSLDPPPDTQYF
TRBJ1-4 NA TRBV5-4 NA TGTGCCAGCAGCTCCGGTGGGGGTGGAGAAAAACTGTTTTTT CASSSGGGGEKLFF
TRBJ2-6 NA TRBV27 once TGTGCCAGCGCAGGGAGCTCTGGGGCCAACGTCCTGACTTTC CASAGSSGANVLTF